The 16 T cell receptor beta chains given below trace back to one sample, sequenced in a study of tumor-infiltrating lymphocytes in primary liver carcinoma. A constant-region primer primed TCR beta cDNA synthesis from 500 to 550 ng of total RNA. Each TCR beta library was derived from three nested multiplex PCR rounds that employed slightly modified ARM-PCR. Both of the initial two PCR rounds ran for approximately 11 cycles and employed TRBV1-TRBV30 forward primers alongside a C-beta reverse primer. A single record per CDR3 protein comes from TCRdb applying MiXCR to the multiplex PCR reads. The sample has approximately 300,000 distinct CDR3 sequences; roughly two thirds are singletons. RNA isolated from unsorted whole blood supplied the blood RNA, with germline DNA also extracted. The sample taken for sequencing was peripheral blood. These receptors were collected from a man aged 40-50 years with primary liver carcinoma and hepatitis B virus infection.

Worth noting for this clonotype: With a much larger clone just one base away, this may be a read error. Since no conserved phenylalanine or tryptophan closes the CDR3, a read error is the likely cause. J is TRBJ2-5 and V is TRBV12-3 or TRBV12-4; 12 bases fit TRBD2. Trimming removed 5 bases from V and 3 bases from J; junction bases left unmatched: 4. This CDR3 spans 15 amino acids. The CDR3 reads CASSLRLAGEETQYL. CDR3 in DNA: TGTGCCAGCAGTCTACGACTAGCGGGGGAAGAGACCCAGTACCTC.

Details on this clonotype: The junction does not match germline at one end; this may be a read error. The rearrangement uses TRBV4-3 and TRBJ2-1, with 14 bases that match TRBD2. Germline lookup yields CDR1 LGHNA and CDR2 YSLEER. CDR3 length: 15 residues. The CDR3 is CTSRREGLAGAEQFF. CDR3 in DNA: TGCACCAGCAGACGGGAGGGACTAGCGGGAGCTGAGCAGTTCTTC.

This clonotype has a count of ten or more. The chain carries TRBV5-1 and TRBJ2-1; TRBD2 matches 11 bases. Germline V gene data show CDR1 as SGHRS and CDR2 as YFSETQ. After removal of 7 bases from V and 7 bases from J, the junction contained 7 bases not matched to a gene. The CDR3 contains 14 residues. CDR3 sequence: CASRTSGRGNEQFF. The CDR3 coding sequence is TGCGCCAGCCGAACTAGCGGGAGAGGGAATGAGCAGTTCTTC.

This sequence joins TRBV19 and TRBJ1-2; the D gene is possibly TRBD1 (5 bases). Germline values: CDR1 LNHDA, CDR2 SQIVND (reference sequence). CDR3 length: 14 amino acids. V lost 10 bases to trimming and J lost 4 bases, with 19 bases between them. CDR3: CATSRDPSLYGYTF. The CDR3 bases are TGTGCCACCTCCCGGGACCCCTCTCTCTATGGCTACACCTTC. Using reference TRBV19 and TRBJ1-2 for the parts outside the CDR3, the full variable domain is DGGITQSPKYLFRKEGQNVTLSCEQNLNHDAMYWYRQDPGQGLRLIYYSQIVNDFQKGDIAEGYSVSREKKESFPLTVTSAQKNPTAFYLCATSRDPSLYGYTFGSGTRLTVV.

This clonotype was counted a few times. The chain combines TRBV28 with TRBJ2-7, with a tentative D call TRBD1 (5 bases). Germline assignment: CDR1 MDHEN and CDR2 SYDVKM. The CDR3 is 13 amino acids. With 6 bases removed from V and 6 bases from J, the gap between germline ends came to 15 bases. CDR3 bases: TGTGCCAGCAGAGGGGATTGGGCTGGCGAGCAGTACTTC. Amino acids: CASRGDWAGEQYF.

This clonotype was found a few times. The chain carries TRBV7-3 and TRBJ2-3; D is unclear. The CDR3 consists of 15 residues. CDR1 and CDR2 from the germline V gene are SGHTA and FQGTGA. Between the trimmed V and J ends, which lost 2 bases and 0 bases, there was a span of 9 bases. CDR3 sequence reads: CASSLRLGSTDTQYF. CDR3 sequence (DNA): TGTGCCAGCAGCTTACGTCTCGGGAGCACAGATACGCAGTATTTT.

A remark on this clonotype: Being one base from a much bigger clone, this may be a read error. The chain has TRBV12-3 or TRBV12-4 and TRBJ2-7, with D tentatively TRBD2 (6 bases). The ends were cut back, 2 bases at V and 2 bases at J, with 13 bases in the middle. This CDR3 spans 15 amino acids. CDR3 nucleotide sequence: TGTGCCAGCAGTTTAATAGCGGAAGGCACCTACGAGCAGTACTTC. This translates into CASSLIAEGTYEQYF.

This clonotype appeared a few times. The chain uses TRBV7-9 and TRBJ1-4, with D tentatively TRBD1 (6 bases). The CDR3 is 15 amino acids. V was trimmed by 1 base and J by 6 bases, leaving 12 bases between them. Germline loops: CDR1 SEHNR, CDR2 FQNEAQ (reference sequence). CDR3 sequence reads: CASSLEGRGDEKLFF. CDR3 DNA sequence: TGTGCCAGCAGCTTAGAGGGCAGGGGCGATGAAAAACTGTTTTTT.

J is TRBJ2-1 and V is TRBV19; TRBD1 aligns across 12 bases. V trimming: 7 bases; J trimming: 7 bases; junction bases outside the gene matches: 8. The CDR3 covers 15 residues. From germline, CDR1 is LNHDA and CDR2 SQIVND (reference sequence). Here the CDR3 reads CASNPGTGGRNEQFF. The CDR3 region has the DNA TGTGCCAGTAATCCCGGGACAGGGGGCAGGAATGAGCAGTTCTTC.

In the case of this clonotype: A read error is possible here, since a much larger clone lies one base away. The V call is TRBV29-1, the J call TRBJ2-5, with D possibly called TRBD1 or TRBD2 (5 bases each). Per the germline V gene, CDR1 is SQVTM and CDR2 is ANQGSEA. This CDR3 region has 13 residues. The CDR3, as DNA: TGCGGCGCTGGGGCTTGGCGGGAAGAGACCCAGTACTTC. Translating it yields CGAGAWREETQYF.

There are a few counts of this clonotype. A read error may be the cause here, since a much bigger clone is one base away. The CDR3 DNA is TGCACCAGCAGCCGGAACGAGGGACAGGGGACAGATACGCAGTATTTT. Amino acid sequence: CTSSRNEGQGTDTQYF. The rearrangement joins TRBV4-1 to TRBJ2-3; 10 bases map to TRBD1. The CDR3 is 16 amino acids. Germline CDR1 MGHRA, CDR2 YSYEKL.

As for this clonotype: Being one base from a much bigger clone, this may be a read error. The genes are TRBV5-4 and TRBJ2-7; 11 bases map to TRBD2. The germline gives CDR1 SGHNT, CDR2 YYREEE (reference sequence). The CDR3 length is 17 residues. In DNA, the CDR3 is TGTGCCAGCAGCTCCACACTAGCGGGAGCCGGGGACTACGGGCAGTACTTC. This encodes CASSSTLAGAGDYGQYF.

For this clonotype: One end of the junction does not line up with germline, which may come from a read error. The CDR3 coding sequence is TGTGTCAGCAGTTCGTCACTAGCGCTCTCGAGGGAGCTGTTTTTT. Its protein product is CVSSSSLALSRELFF. The V and J genes are TRBV6-5 and TRBJ2-2; 7 bases agree with TRBD2. Germline loops: CDR1 MNHEY, CDR2 SVGAGI. The CDR3 has 15 residues.

V is TRBV11-2 and J is TRBJ2-2, with D possibly being TRBD2 (5 bases). The CDR3 has 13 residues. V lost 4 bases, J lost 8 bases, and 11 bases lay in between. Germline CDR1 reads SGHAT; CDR2 reads FQNNGV. CDR3 residues: CASSSDRTGELFF. As DNA, the CDR3 is TGTGCCAGCAGCTCAGATCGGACTGGGGAGCTGTTTTTT.

There are a few counts of this clonotype. The V gene is TRBV5-6, the J gene TRBJ2-3, with no clear D. Trimming stripped 1 base from V and 5 bases from J, with 14 bases between. This CDR3 has 15 residues. In germline, CDR1 is SGHDT, CDR2 YYEEEE. CDR3 sequence reads: CASSLRAPRGDTQYF. In DNA form, the CDR3 reads TGTGCCAGCAGCTTGAGGGCTCCTCGAGGAGATACGCAGTATTTT.

Points on this clonotype: An end of the junction does not agree with germline; a read error may underlie this. The V call is TRBV4-3, the J call TRBJ2-1; 12 bases fit TRBD2. The length of the CDR3 is 16 residues. In germline, CDR1 is LGHNA, CDR2 YSLEER. CDR3 bases: TGCGCTAGCAGCCCCTCGTCTAGCGGGAGGGTGTCTGGGCAGTTCTTC. Residues: CASSPSSSGRVSGQFF.